This TCR beta chain was recorded in a study of control samples from healthy donors and cancer patients. As for this clone: This sample also contains other DNA sequences that code for the same CDR3.

Using immunoSEQ multiplex PCR, the repertoire was profiled, and TCRdb retains in-frame clones only, with some absent. Found here are about 120,000 clones, more than 75% of them singletons; the top ten hold around 8.7%. This sequence was found in a middle-aged man in good health. The material sequenced was blood.

The CDR3 spells CASSPGTAQETQYF. The DNA for the CDR3 is TGCGCCAGCAGCCCCGGGACAGCCCAAGAGACCCAGTACTTC. This sequence joins TRBV5-1 and TRBJ2-5, with 7 bases matching TRBD1. The germline V gene has CDR1 SGHRS and CDR2 YFSETQ. This CDR3 comprises 14 residues. V gave up 4 bases and J gave up 1 base; unmatched junction bases: 4.